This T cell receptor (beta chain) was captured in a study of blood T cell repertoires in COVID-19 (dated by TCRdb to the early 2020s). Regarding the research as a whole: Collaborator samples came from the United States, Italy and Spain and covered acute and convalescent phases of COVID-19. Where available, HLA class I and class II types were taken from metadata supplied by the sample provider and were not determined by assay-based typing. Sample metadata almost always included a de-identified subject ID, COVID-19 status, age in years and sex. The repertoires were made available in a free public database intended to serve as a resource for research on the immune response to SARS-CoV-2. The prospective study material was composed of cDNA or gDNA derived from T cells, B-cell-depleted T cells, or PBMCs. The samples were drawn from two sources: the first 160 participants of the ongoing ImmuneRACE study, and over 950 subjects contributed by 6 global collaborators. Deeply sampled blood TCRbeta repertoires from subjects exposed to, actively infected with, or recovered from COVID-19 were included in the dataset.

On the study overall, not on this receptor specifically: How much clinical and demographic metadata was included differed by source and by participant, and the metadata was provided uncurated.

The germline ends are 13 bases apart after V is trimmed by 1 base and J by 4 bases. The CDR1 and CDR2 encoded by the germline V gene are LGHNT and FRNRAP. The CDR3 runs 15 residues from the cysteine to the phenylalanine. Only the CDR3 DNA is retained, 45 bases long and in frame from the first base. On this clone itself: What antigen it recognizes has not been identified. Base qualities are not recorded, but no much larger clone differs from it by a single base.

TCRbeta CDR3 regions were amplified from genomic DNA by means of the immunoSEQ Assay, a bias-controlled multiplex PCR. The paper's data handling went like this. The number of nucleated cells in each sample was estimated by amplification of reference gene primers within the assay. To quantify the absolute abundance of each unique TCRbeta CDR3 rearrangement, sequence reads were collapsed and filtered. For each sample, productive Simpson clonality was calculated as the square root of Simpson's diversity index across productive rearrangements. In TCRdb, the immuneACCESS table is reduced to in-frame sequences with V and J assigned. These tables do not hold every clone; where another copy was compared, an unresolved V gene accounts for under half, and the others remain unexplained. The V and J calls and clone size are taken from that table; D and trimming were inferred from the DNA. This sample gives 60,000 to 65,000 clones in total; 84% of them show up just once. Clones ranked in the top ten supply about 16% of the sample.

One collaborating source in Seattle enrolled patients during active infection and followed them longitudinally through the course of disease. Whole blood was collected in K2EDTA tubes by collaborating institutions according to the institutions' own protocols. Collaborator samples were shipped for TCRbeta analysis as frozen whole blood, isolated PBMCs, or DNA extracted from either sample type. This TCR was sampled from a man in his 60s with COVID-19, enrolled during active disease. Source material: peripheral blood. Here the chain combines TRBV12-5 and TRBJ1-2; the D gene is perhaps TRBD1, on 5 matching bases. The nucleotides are TGTGCTAGTGGTTTGGCGGGGGAGCCTAGCTATGGCTACACCTTC. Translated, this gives CASGLAGEPSYGYTF.